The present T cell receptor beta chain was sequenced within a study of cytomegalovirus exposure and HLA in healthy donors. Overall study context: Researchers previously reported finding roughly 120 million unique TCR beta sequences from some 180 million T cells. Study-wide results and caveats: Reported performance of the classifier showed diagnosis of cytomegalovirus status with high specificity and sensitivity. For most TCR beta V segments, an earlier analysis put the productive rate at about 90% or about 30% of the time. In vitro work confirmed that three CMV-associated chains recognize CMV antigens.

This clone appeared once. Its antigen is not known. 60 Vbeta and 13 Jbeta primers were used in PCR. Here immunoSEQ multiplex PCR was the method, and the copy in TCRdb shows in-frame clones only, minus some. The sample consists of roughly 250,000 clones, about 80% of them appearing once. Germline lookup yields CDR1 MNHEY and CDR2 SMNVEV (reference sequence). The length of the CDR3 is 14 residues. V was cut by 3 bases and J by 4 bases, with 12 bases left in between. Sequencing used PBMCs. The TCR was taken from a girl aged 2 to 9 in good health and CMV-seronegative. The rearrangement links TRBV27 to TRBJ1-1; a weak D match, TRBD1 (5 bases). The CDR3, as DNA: TGTGCCAGCAGTTTGCAGGGCTGGGGCACTGAAGCTTTCTTT. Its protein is CASSLQGWGTEAFF.